Sequencing of this T cell receptor beta chain was carried out in a study of blood T cell repertoires in COVID-19. Germline assignment: CDR1 LNHDA and CDR2 SQIVND (reference sequence). Between the trimmed V and J ends, which lost 8 bases and 0 bases, there was a span of 8 bases. This CDR3 has 14 residues. Donors of Cohort 3 who recovered were those that had two negative PCRs, clearance, or symptom resolution. This clone is a singleton in its sample. Clones were read by immunoSEQ multiplex PCR, and TCRdb kept only the in-frame ones, dropping some. Seen here are fewer than 150,000 clones, around 83% observed once, and the top ten hold 15% to 20%.

This receptor was obtained from a man under 40 who had recovered from COVID-19. Specimen: PBMCs or T cells enriched from blood (not recorded which). V and J are TRBV19 and TRBJ2-6, with D maybe TRBD1 (5 bases). The CDR3 DNA follows: TGTGCCAGTGGAACAGGCTCTGGGGCCAACGTCCTGACTTTC. It specifies CASGTGSGANVLTF.